The sequence of this T cell receptor (beta chain) was determined in a study of T cell repertoires in cytomegalovirus infection. Across the study: It was the public TCR beta signatures that indicated both CMV infection and matching HLA type.

TCRdb ran MiXCR on the reads and lists one entry per CDR3 protein. The sample has 160,000 or so distinct CDR3 sequences; about a sixth are singletons. The ends were cut back, 2 bases at V and 0 bases at J, with 19 bases in the middle. Germline-derived CDR1 and CDR2 are SGHVT and SQSDAQ. There are 18 residues in the CDR3. This clonotype has ten or more counts. Its specificity is not known. Study-level results: CMV-specific TCR beta clonotypes restricted by HLA-C dominated the ex vivo response.

The clonotype originates from a human donor in good health (CMV status not recorded). Some clones in this sample may be carry-over from other donors' samples. The chain uses TRBV7-4 and TRBJ1-1; TRBD1 is a possible D gene (6 bases). Sequencing was performed on CD8+ T cells from PBMCs. CDR3 sequence (DNA): TGTGCCAGCAGCTTATCACCAGGGGACACCTTCCTGAACACTGAAGCTTTCTTT. Amino acids: CASSLSPGDTFLNTEAFF. Full variable domain (missing parts from reference TRBV7-4 and TRBJ1-1): GAGVSQSPRYKVAKRGRDVALRCDSISGHVTLYWYRQTLGQGSEVLTYSQSDAQRDKSGRPSGRFSAERPERSVSTLKIQRTEQGDSAVYLCASSLSPGDTFLNTEAFFGQGTRLTVV.